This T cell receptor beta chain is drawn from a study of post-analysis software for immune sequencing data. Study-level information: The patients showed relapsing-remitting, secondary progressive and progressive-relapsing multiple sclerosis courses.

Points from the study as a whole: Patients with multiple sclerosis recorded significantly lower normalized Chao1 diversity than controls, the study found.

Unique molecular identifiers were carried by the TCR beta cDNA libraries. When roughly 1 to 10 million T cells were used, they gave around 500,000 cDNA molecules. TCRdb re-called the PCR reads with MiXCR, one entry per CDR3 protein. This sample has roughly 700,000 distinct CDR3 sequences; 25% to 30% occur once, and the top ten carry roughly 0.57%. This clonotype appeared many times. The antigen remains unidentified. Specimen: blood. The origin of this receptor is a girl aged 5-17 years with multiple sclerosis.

CDR3 DNA sequence: TGTGCCATACGACAGGGAACCTACGAGCAGTACTTC. Amino acids: CAIRQGTYEQYF. The V gene is TRBV10-3, the J gene TRBJ2-7; TRBD1 matches at 7 bases. The germline V gene encodes CDR1 ENHRY and CDR2 SYGVKD. The CDR3 consists of 12 residues. Trimming at V came to 9 bases and at J to 2 bases, leaving 4 bases not matched to a gene.